Each of the 6 T cell receptor beta chains below was sequenced from the same sample in a study of post-analysis software for immune sequencing data. Study-wide findings and caveats: Higher frequency in patients than in controls was seen for roughly five TRBV segments, with TRBV5-6, TRBV5-1 and TRBV20-1 among them.

Prepared TCR beta cDNA libraries contained unique molecular identifiers. Each CDR3 protein is one row after TCRdb ran MiXCR on the PCR reads. The sample comprises around 400,000 distinct CDR3 sequences, around a third of which are singletons, and under 15% rests with the top ten. Their antigens are not known. The sample comprised blood. The receptor source for this set is a girl aged 10-17 years with multiple sclerosis.

This sequence joins TRBV6-5 and TRBJ1-1; weak D call: TRBD1 (5 bases). Germline V gene sequence: CDR1 MNHEY, CDR2 SVGAGI. The CDR3 extends over 16 amino acids. The V gene lost 0 bases and the J gene lost 2 bases, with 13 bases spanning the gap. DNA of the CDR3: TGTGCCAGCAGTTACTCTCGAATTGGGGGAAACACTGAAGCTTTCTTT. Protein sequence: CASSYSRIGGNTEAFF.

This clonotype has only a few counts. V gene TRBV5-1 combines with J gene TRBJ2-3, with 8 positions matching TRBD2. V trimming: 0 bases; J trimming: 3 bases; junction bases outside the gene matches: 9. The germline gives CDR1 SGHRS, CDR2 YFSETQ. This CDR3 contains 17 residues. CDR3 amino acids: CASSLAGLARQTDTQYF. The CDR3 DNA follows: TGCGCCAGCAGCTTGGCAGGACTAGCTCGACAGACAGATACGCAGTATTTT.

The V and J genes are TRBV3-1 and TRBJ2-7, with D possibly being TRBD2 (6 bases). Germline CDR1 reads LGHDT; CDR2 reads YNNKEL (reference sequence). V lost 0 bases and J lost 6, with 15 bases in between. The CDR3 has 15 residues. This CDR3 reads CASSQEVFVGGEQYF. In nucleotides, the CDR3 is TGTGCCAGCAGCCAAGAAGTCTTTGTCGGGGGCGAGCAGTACTTC.

The V call is TRBV19, the J call TRBJ2-5; 7 bases map to TRBD2. The CDR3 covers 14 residues. The V and J ends lost 4 bases and 5 bases, in that order; junction bases with no gene match: 7. Germline CDR1 LNHDA, CDR2 SQIVND (reference sequence). The CDR3 loop is CASSTPGGGETQYF. The CDR3 nucleotides read TGTGCCAGTAGTACGCCGGGGGGTGGCGAGACCCAGTACTTC.

V gene TRBV11-2 combines with J gene TRBJ1-2, with D maybe TRBD1 (5 bases). V was trimmed by 5 bases and J by 8 bases, leaving 12 bases between them. Germline-derived CDR1 and CDR2 are SGHAT and FQNNGV. This CDR3 contains 12 residues. In DNA form, the CDR3 reads TGTGCCAGCAGCGACCAGGGCCGGGGCTACACCTTC. It codes for CASSDQGRGYTF.

J is TRBJ2-5 and V is TRBV4-2; D gene ambiguous. CDR3 size: 13 residues. Germline V gives CDR1 LGHNA, CDR2 YNFKEQ. Trimming took 0 bases from V and 5 from J, leaving 7 bases between them. The CDR3 loop is CASSQDGWETQYF. The CDR3 DNA reads TGTGCCAGCAGCCAAGACGGTTGGGAGACCCAGTACTTC.